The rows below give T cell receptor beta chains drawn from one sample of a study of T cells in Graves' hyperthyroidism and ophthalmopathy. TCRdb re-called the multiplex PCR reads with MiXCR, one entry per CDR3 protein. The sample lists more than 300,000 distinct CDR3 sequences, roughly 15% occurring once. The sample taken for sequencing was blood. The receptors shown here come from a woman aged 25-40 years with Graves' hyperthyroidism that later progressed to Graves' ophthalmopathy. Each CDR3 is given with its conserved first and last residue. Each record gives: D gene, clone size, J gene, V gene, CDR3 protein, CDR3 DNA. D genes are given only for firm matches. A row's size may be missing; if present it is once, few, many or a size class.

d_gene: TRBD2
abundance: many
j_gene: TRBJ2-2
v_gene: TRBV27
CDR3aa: CASSLWVAGGPGELFF
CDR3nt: TGTGCCAGCAGTTTATGGGTAGCGGGAGGACCCGGGGAGCTGTTTTTT

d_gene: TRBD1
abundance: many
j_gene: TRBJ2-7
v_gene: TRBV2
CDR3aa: CASSERDRPYEQYF
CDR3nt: TGTGCCAGCAGTGAACGGGACAGACCCTACGAGCAGTACTTC

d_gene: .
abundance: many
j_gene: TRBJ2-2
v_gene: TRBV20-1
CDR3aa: CSAVPGSGELFF
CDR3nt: TGCAGTGCTGTCCCCGGGAGCGGGGAGCTGTTTTTT

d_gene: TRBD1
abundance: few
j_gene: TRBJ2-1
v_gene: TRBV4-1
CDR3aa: CASSQDKWTGNNEQFF
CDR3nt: TGCGCCAGCAGCCAAGACAAGTGGACAGGGAACAATGAGCAGTTCTTC

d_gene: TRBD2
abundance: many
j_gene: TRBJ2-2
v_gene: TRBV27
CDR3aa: CASSLSLAGASTGELFF
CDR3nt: TGTGCCAGCAGTTTAAGCCTAGCGGGGGCTAGCACCGGGGAGCTGTTTTTT

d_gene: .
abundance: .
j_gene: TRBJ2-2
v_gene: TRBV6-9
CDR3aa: CASTVTGELFF
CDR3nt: TGTGCCAGTACAGTTACCGGGGAGCTGTTTTTT

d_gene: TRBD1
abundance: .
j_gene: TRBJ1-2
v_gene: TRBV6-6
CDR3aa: CASSYFRQGRGGYTF
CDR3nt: TGTGCCAGCAGTTACTTCCGACAGGGGCGGGGTGGCTACACCTTC

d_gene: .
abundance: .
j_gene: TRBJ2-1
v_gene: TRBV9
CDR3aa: CASSVTGSTVEQFF
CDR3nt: TGTGCCAGCAGCGTAACCGGGAGTACCGTTGAGCAGTTCTTC

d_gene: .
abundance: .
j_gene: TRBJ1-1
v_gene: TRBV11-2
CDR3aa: CASSIPGITEAFF
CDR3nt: TGTGCCAGCAGCATCCCAGGGATCACTGAAGCTTTCTTT

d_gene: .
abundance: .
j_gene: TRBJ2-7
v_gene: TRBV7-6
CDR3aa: CASSLGPGPYEQYF
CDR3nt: TGTGCCAGCAGCTTAGGTCCAGGGCCCTACGAGCAGTACTTC

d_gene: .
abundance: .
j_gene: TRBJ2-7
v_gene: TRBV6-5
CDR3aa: CASSYGAGYEQYF
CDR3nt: TGTGCCAGCAGTTACGGCGCTGGTTACGAGCAGTACTTC

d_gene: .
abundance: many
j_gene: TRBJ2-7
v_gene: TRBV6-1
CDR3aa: CASSETGLTYEQYF
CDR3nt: TGTGCCAGCAGTGAGACAGGACTGACCTACGAGCAGTACTTC

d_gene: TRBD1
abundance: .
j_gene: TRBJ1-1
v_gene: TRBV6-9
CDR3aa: CASSSSGGLTEAFF
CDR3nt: TGTGCCAGCAGTTCCTCAGGGGGTCTCACTGAAGCTTTCTTT

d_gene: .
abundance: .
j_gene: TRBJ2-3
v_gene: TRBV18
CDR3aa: CASSPRTAGGTDTRYF
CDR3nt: TGTGCCAGCTCACCTCGCACCGCTGGAGGCACAGATACGCGGTATTTT

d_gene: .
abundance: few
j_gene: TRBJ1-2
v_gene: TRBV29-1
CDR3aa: CSAKYGGFYGYTF
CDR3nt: TGCAGCGCCAAGTACGGGGGGTTCTATGGCTACACCTTC

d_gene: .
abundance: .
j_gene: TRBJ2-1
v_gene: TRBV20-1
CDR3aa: CSARDVATSWDEQFF
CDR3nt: TGCAGTGCTAGAGATGTAGCTACCTCATGGGATGAGCAGTTCTTC

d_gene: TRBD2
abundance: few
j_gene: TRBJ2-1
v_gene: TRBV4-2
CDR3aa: CASSRTTSKEEQFF
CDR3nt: TGTGCCAGCAGCCGAACGACTAGCAAAGAAGAGCAGTTCTTC

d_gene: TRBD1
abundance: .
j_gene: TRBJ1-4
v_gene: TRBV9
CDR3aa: CASSVAGGGEKLFF
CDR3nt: TGTGCCAGCAGCGTAGCAGGGGGGGGTGAAAAACTGTTTTTT

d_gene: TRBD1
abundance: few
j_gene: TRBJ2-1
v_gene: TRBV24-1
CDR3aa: CATSDPGQGANEQFF
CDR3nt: TGTGCCACCAGTGATCCGGGACAGGGAGCTAATGAGCAGTTCTTC

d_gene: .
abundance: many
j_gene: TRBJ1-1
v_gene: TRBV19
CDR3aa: CASSIGLLNTEAFF
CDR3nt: TGTGCCAGTAGTATTGGGCTTCTGAACACTGAAGCTTTCTTT

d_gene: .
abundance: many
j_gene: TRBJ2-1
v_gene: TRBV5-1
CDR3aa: CASSFVRFGSGHTYNEQFF
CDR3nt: TGCGCCAGCAGCTTTGTAAGGTTTGGGAGCGGGCACACCTACAATGAGCAGTTCTTC

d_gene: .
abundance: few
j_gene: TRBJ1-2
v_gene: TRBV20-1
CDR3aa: CSARDYYGGGGGYTF
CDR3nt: TGCAGTGCTAGAGATTATTATGGGGGGGGGGGTGGCTACACCTTC

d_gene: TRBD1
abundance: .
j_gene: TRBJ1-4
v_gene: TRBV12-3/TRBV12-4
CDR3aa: CASSLRTGGNEKLFF
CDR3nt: TGTGCCAGCAGTCTTAGGACAGGGGGGAATGAAAAACTGTTTTTT

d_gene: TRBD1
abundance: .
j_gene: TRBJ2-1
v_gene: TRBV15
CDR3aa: CATSRGRDRGGNEQFF
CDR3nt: TGTGCCACCAGCAGAGGACGGGACAGGGGAGGCAATGAGCAGTTCTTC

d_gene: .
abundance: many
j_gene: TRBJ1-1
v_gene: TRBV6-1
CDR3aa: CASNWPRVPYRGMNTEAFF
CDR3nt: TGTGCCAGCAATTGGCCCCGGGTACCGTATAGGGGGATGAACACTGAAGCTTTCTTT

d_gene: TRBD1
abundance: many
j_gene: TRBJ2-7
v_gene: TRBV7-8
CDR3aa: CASSLATGDREYEQYF
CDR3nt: TGTGCCAGCAGCTTAGCGACAGGGGACAGGGAGTACGAGCAGTACTTC

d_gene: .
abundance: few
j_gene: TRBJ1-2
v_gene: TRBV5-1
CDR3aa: CASSVRQWGNYGYTF
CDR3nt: TGCGCCAGCAGCGTTCGGCAGTGGGGTAACTATGGCTACACCTTC

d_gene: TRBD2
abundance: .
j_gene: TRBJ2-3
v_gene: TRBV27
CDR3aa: CASSLFAGVGRDTQYF
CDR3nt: TGTGCCAGCAGTTTATTTGCGGGAGTCGGGAGAGATACGCAGTATTTT

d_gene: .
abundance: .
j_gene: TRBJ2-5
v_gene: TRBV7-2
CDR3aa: CASSLGPRSGETQYF
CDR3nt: TGTGCCAGCAGCTTAGGGCCACGTTCAGGGGAGACCCAGTACTTC

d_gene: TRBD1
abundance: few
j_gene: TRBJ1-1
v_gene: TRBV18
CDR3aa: CAGSLVGRGMNTEAFF
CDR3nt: TGTGCCGGCTCACTAGTGGGCAGGGGGATGAACACTGAAGCTTTCTTT

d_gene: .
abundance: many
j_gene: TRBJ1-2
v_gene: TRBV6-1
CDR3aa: CASSGSMGGKNYGYTF
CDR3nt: TGTGCCAGCAGTGGATCGATGGGGGGAAAGAACTATGGCTACACCTTC

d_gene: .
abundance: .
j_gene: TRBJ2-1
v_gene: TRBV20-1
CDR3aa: CSAKVPPTYNEQFF
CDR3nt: TGCAGTGCTAAGGTGCCCCCTACCTACAATGAGCAGTTCTTC

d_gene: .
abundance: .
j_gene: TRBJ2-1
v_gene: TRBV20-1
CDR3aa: CSADSERSAINEQFF
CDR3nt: TGCAGTGCTGACTCGGAGCGTAGCGCTATTAATGAGCAGTTCTTC

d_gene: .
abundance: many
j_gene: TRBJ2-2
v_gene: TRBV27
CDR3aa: CASRYGGELFF
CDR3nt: TGTGCCAGCAGATATGGCGGGGAGCTGTTTTTT

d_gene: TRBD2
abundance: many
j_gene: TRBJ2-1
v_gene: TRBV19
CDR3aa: CASSILAGAQDEQFF
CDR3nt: TGTGCCAGTAGTATACTAGCGGGAGCTCAGGATGAGCAGTTCTTC

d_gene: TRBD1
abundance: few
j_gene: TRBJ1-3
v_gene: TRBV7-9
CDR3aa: CASSLDRGYPGNTIYF
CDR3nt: TGTGCCAGCAGCTTGGACAGGGGGTACCCTGGAAACACCATATATTTT

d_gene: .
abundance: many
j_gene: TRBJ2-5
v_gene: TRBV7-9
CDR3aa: CASSFLTGVVVETQYF
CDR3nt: TGTGCCAGCAGCTTTCTGACGGGAGTCGTGGTAGAGACCCAGTACTTC